A single sample gave rise to the 29 T cell receptor beta chains below, sequenced in a study of OX40 agonist ivuxolimab in advanced cancers. Only in-frame clones appear in the TCRdb table, and some are missing; sequencing was by immunoSEQ multiplex PCR. The sample includes about 70,000 clones, 86% seen only once; the top ten take 8% to 10%. The sequencing used CD4+ or CD8+ T cells sorted from blood, collected in a trial of the OX40 agonist ivuxolimab. These receptors all come from an adult with an advanced solid tumor such as melanoma, head and neck, liver or kidney cancer.

This chain joins TRBV29-1 and TRBJ1-1; 9 nucleotides match TRBD1. This CDR3 contains 13 residues. CDR1 is SQVTM and CDR2 is ANQGSEA in the germline V gene. V trimming: 7 bases; J trimming: 5 bases; junction bases outside the gene matches: 8. CDR3 coding DNA: TGCAGCGGGTGGGACAGGGAAGGAACTGAAGCTTTCTTT. Protein product: CSGWDREGTEAFF.

In its sample, this clone was seen a few times. The genes are TRBV7-2 and TRBJ2-1, with D perhaps TRBD2 (6 bases). In germline, CDR1 is SGHTA, CDR2 FQGNSA. There are 14 residues in the CDR3. Trimming shortened V by 1 base and J by 7 bases, and 11 bases separated the two germline ends. The CDR3 sequence: CASSLVGGWNEQFF. CDR3 nucleotide sequence: TGTGCCAGCAGCTTAGTGGGGGGATGGAATGAGCAGTTCTTC. Full variable domain (rest looked up from reference TRBV7-2 and TRBJ2-1): GAGVSQSPSNKVTEKGKDVELRCDPISGHTALYWYRQSLGQGLEFLIYFQGNSAPDKSGLPSDRFSAERTGGSVSTLTIQRTQQEDSAVYLCASSLVGGWNEQFFGPGTRLTVL.

The chain is built from TRBV7-3 and TRBJ2-1, with D possibly matching TRBD1 (6 bases). Germline assignment: CDR1 SGHTA and CDR2 FQGTGA. V was pared by 5 bases and J by 5 bases, with 16 bases between. The CDR3 length is 15 residues. The CDR3: CASSLGAGDHNEQFF. In nucleotides, the CDR3 is TGTGCCAGCAGCCTTGGGGCAGGGGATCACAATGAGCAGTTCTTC.

This clone has a single count. The gene calls are TRBV15 and TRBJ2-5; D ambiguous. Germline V lookup: CDR1 LNHNV, CDR2 YYDKDF (reference sequence). Trimming cost V 0 bases and J 5 bases, with 7 bases left between them. The CDR3 is 13 residues long. CDR3 nucleotide sequence: TGTGCCACCAGCAGAGATCTGCGGGAGACCCAGTACTTC. Protein: CATSRDLRETQYF. Full variable domain (missing parts from reference TRBV15 and TRBJ2-5): DAMVIQNPRYQVTQFGKPVTLSCSQTLNHNVMYWYQQKSSQAPKLLFHYYDKDFNNEADTPDNFQSRRPNTSFCFLDIRSPGLGDTAMYLCATSRDLRETQYFGPGTRLLVL.

The V call is TRBV6-5, the J call TRBJ1-1, with D perhaps TRBD1 (5 bases). The CDR3 covers 13 residues. CDR1 and CDR2 from the germline V gene are MNHEY and SVGAGI. Trimming took 7 bases from V and 9 from J, leaving 18 bases between them. The CDR3 loop is CASIVPGGRQAFF. CDR3 sequence (DNA): TGTGCCAGCATCGTGCCCGGGGGACGTCAAGCTTTCTTT.

The chain employs TRBV19 and TRBJ2-3; D is unresolved. The V and J ends lost 2 bases and 5 bases respectively, with 11 bases between them. Germline-derived CDR1 and CDR2 are LNHDA and SQIVND (reference sequence). The CDR3 length is 14 residues. DNA of the CDR3: TGTGCCAGTAGTATATCTCTCCAAGGAGATACGCAGTATTTT. Translated, it gives CASSISLQGDTQYF.

The chain carries TRBV7-9 and TRBJ2-2; no reliable D call. Trimming took 2 bases from V and 0 from J, leaving 7 bases between them. Germline assignment: CDR1 SEHNR and CDR2 FQNEAQ (reference sequence). The CDR3 covers 15 residues. For the CDR3, the DNA is TGTGCCAGCAGCTTAAGAAACTCGAACACCGGGGAGCTGTTTTTT. This encodes CASSLRNSNTGELFF.

The chain is built from TRBV9 and TRBJ1-3; tentatively, D is TRBD1 (5 bases). Trimming took off 0 bases at V and 2 bases at J, with 15 bases between the two ends. The CDR3 is 17 amino acids. CDR1 is SGDLS and CDR2 is YYNGEE in the germline V gene. CDR3 sequence: CASSVVSHQGAGNTIYF. CDR3 nucleotide sequence: TGTGCCAGCAGCGTAGTTTCTCACCAGGGAGCTGGAAACACCATATATTTT.

The chain joins TRBV6-5 to TRBJ1-1; possibly TRBD1 for D (6 bases). The length of the CDR3 is 13 residues. CDR1 MNHEY and CDR2 SVGAGI come from the germline V gene. V was shortened by 10 bases and J by 8 bases, with 20 bases between the two germline ends. CDR3 protein: CATYSGTTSEAFF. The CDR3 DNA is TGTGCCACTTATTCCGGGACAACTTCGGAAGCTTTCTTT.

This clone was seen just once. V usage is TRBV30 and J usage is TRBJ2-7; perhaps TRBD1 as D (6 bases). Germline V CDR1 and CDR2: GTSNPN, SVGIG (reference sequence). The CDR3 runs 14 residues. Between the trimmed V and J ends, which lost 3 bases and 0 bases, there was a span of 12 bases. The CDR3 DNA is TGTGCCTGGAGGAGGGACACCAGCTCCTACGAGCAGTACTTC. It yields the protein CAWRRDTSSYEQYF.

V and J are TRBV10-3 and TRBJ2-6, with D tentatively TRBD1 (6 bases). The CDR3 totals 15 residues. Trimming left V 11 bases short and J 2 bases short, with 16 bases between. Germline V gene lookup returns CDR1 ENHRY and CDR2 SYGVKD. The CDR3 here is CAARGTGTGANVLTF. The CDR3 nucleotides read TGTGCCGCCAGAGGTACAGGGACTGGGGCCAACGTCCTGACTTTC.

This chain uses TRBV28 with TRBJ1-4; the D is unclear. CDR1 MDHEN and CDR2 SYDVKM come from the germline V gene. V was clipped by 3 bases and J by 8 bases, with 13 bases between them. CDR3 size: 14 residues. The CDR3 is CASSLPRNNEKLFF. CDR3 bases: TGTGCCAGCAGTTTGCCAAGGAATAACGAAAAACTGTTTTTT.

The chain employs TRBV6-1 and TRBJ2-4, with 10 bases matching TRBD1. Germline V CDR1 and CDR2: MNHNS, SASEGT. V shed 6 bases, J shed 10 bases, and the junction held 6 bases outside the gene matches. The CDR3 sequence is 13 residues long. CDR3 amino acids: CASRGQGVRIQYF. The CDR3 DNA reads as TGTGCCAGCAGAGGACAGGGGGTAAGAATTCAGTACTTC.

This clone was seen only once. CDR3 nucleotide sequence: TGTGCCAGCAGTTACGGGCTAAAAGAGACCCAGTACTTC. Translating it yields CASSYGLKETQYF. The chain combines TRBV6-5 with TRBJ2-5; D is ambiguous. Germline CDR1 MNHEY, CDR2 SVGAGI. The V gene lost 2 bases and the J gene lost 3 bases, with 7 bases spanning the gap. This CDR3 comprises 13 residues.

This rearrangement joins TRBV18 to TRBJ1-2; D might be TRBD1 (6 bases). Trimming shortened V by 3 bases and J by 8 bases, and 13 bases separated the two germline ends. CDR1 and CDR2 (germline): KGHSH, LQKENI. The CDR3 length is 13 residues. CDR3 in DNA: TGTGCCAGCTCACCTAACAGGGATGAAGGCTACACCTTC. As protein: CASSPNRDEGYTF.

The chain is built from TRBV5-1 and TRBJ1-1; 9 bases fit TRBD1. CDR3 length equals 12 residues. The V gene end was trimmed by 4 bases and the J gene end by 10 bases; junction bases not matched to a gene: 5. Germline V gives CDR1 SGHRS, CDR2 YFSETQ. CDR3 loop: CASSPGQGRAFF. Here the CDR3 DNA reads TGCGCCAGCAGCCCCGGACAGGGGAGAGCTTTCTTT.

The chain recombines TRBV14 with TRBJ2-5; maybe TRBD2 (6 bases). Looked up from germline, CDR1 is SGHDN and CDR2 is FVKESK. V lost 0 bases and J lost 9, with 11 bases in between. The length of the CDR3 is 13 residues. The CDR3: CASSQDTGGAQYF. CDR3 coding DNA: TGTGCCAGCAGCCAAGATACGGGCGGGGCCCAGTACTTC.

The CDR3: CASSLRHAPMNGYTF. As DNA, the CDR3 is TGTGCCAGCAGCTTAAGACATGCCCCAATGAATGGCTACACCTTC. The gene calls are TRBV7-2 and TRBJ1-2; D call uncertain. V shed 2 bases and J shed 6 bases, with 16 bases lying between them. There are 15 residues in the CDR3. Germline V gene lookup returns CDR1 SGHTA and CDR2 FQGNSA.

CDR3 sequence: CASSWNMNTEAFF. The CDR3 DNA sequence: TGTGCCAGCAGCTGGAATATGAACACTGAAGCTTTCTTT. V usage is TRBV2 and J usage is TRBJ1-1; D is ambiguous. This CDR3 is 13 amino acids long. V was cut by 6 bases and J by 0 bases, with 8 bases left in between. Germline CDR1 is SNHLY and CDR2 is FYNNEI.

This clone was counted at least ten times. The chain combines TRBV2 with TRBJ1-5; unclear D gene. In germline, CDR1 is SNHLY, CDR2 FYNNEI. Between the trimmed V and J ends, which lost 1 base and 6 bases, there was a span of 7 bases. CDR3 length: 13 residues. The CDR3 loop is CASSEGESQPQHF. In DNA form, the CDR3 reads TGTGCCAGCAGTGAAGGGGAAAGTCAGCCCCAGCATTTT.

This chain joins TRBV27 and TRBJ1-2; 8 positions match TRBD1. Germline V CDR1 and CDR2: MNHEY, SMNVEV (reference sequence). V gave up 6 bases and J gave up 5 bases; unmatched junction bases: 17. The CDR3 extends over 17 amino acids. CDR3 coding DNA: TGTGCCAGCAGCCGCGATCCGGGACAGGTGTTCGTTTATGGCTACACCTTC. Amino acid sequence: CASSRDPGQVFVYGYTF.

The V gene is TRBV5-1, the J gene TRBJ1-4, with unresolved D. With 3 bases removed from V and 6 bases from J, the gap between germline ends came to 15 bases. The CDR3 contains 15 residues. CDR1 SGHRS and CDR2 YFSETQ come from the germline V gene. Written as DNA, the CDR3 is TGCGCCAGCAGCTACCAACCCGGCCGGGATGAAAAACTGTTTTTT. It translates to CASSYQPGRDEKLFF. Supplemented by reference TRBV5-1 and TRBJ1-4, the full variable domain reads KAGVTQTPRYLIKTRGQQVTLSCSPISGHRSVSWYQQTPGQGLQFLFEYFSETQRNKGNFPGRFSGRQFSNSRSEMNVSTLELGDSALYLCASSYQPGRDEKLFFGSGTQLSVL.

This clone was seen once. The junction departs from the called germline gene at one end, perhaps through a read error. The chain uses TRBV7-9 and TRBJ1-6, with D possibly being TRBD1 (6 bases). CDR3 length equals 16 residues. The V gene's germline CDR1 is SEHNR and CDR2 FQNEAQ (reference sequence). DNA for the CDR3: TGCGCCAGCAGCCAAGGTCTTACAGGGCCCCATTCACCCCTCCACTTT. Encoded protein: CASSQGLTGPHSPLHF. The entire variable domain, with the rest obtained from reference TRBV7-9 and TRBJ1-6, is as follows: DTGVSQNPRHKITKRGQNVTFRCDPISEHNRLYWYRQTLGQGPEFLTYFQNEAQLEKSRLLSDRFSAERPKGSFSTLEIQRTEQGDSAMYLCASSQGLTGPHSPLHFGNGTRLTVT.

The V gene is TRBV11-3, the J gene TRBJ1-6; D remains ambiguous. V dropped 5 bases and J dropped 10 bases, with 12 bases sitting between them. In germline, CDR1 is SGHNT, CDR2 YENEEA. The CDR3 is made up of 13 amino acids. The CDR3 loop is CASSQTRDSPLHF. DNA for the CDR3: TGTGCCAGCAGCCAGACCCGAGACTCACCCCTCCACTTT.

This clone turned up a few times. The rearrangement uses TRBV27 and TRBJ1-2; 7 bases match TRBD1. Germline CDR1 MNHEY, CDR2 SMNVEV (reference sequence). With 5 bases clipped from V and 4 bases from J, the junction kept 7 bases outside the gene matches. The CDR3 is 14 residues long. The CDR3 loop reads CASSPFWDSYGYTF. In nucleotides, the CDR3 is TGTGCCAGCAGTCCGTTTTGGGACAGCTATGGCTACACCTTC.

With respect to this clone: Other DNA sequences from this sample encode an identical CDR3 as well. This chain connects TRBV5-1 to TRBJ1-5; TRBD1 is a possible D gene (5 bases). Germline CDR1 SGHRS, CDR2 YFSETQ. The V and J ends lost 1 base and 3 bases respectively, with 8 bases between them. The CDR3 has 14 residues. CDR3: CASSLTGSNQPQHF. CDR3 bases: TGCGCCAGCAGCTTGACAGGCTCCAATCAGCCCCAGCATTTT.

CDR3 nucleotide sequence: TGCGCCAGCAGCCTCCTCGGGACAGGGGAAGATGAAAAACTGTTTTTT. Amino acids: CASSLLGTGEDEKLFF. V usage is TRBV4-3 and J usage is TRBJ1-4; TRBD1 aligns across 10 bases. V shed 4 bases, J shed 6 bases, and the junction held 8 bases outside the gene matches. CDR1 is LGHNA, CDR2 YSLEER, per germline. This CDR3 region has 16 residues.

This clone was picked up a small number of times. The chain combines TRBV2 with TRBJ1-6; 7 positions match TRBD1. The J segment lost 11 bases and the V segment lost 8 bases, leaving 9 bases of the junction unmatched. The CDR3 is 13 amino acids. Germline CDR1 SNHLY, CDR2 FYNNEI. The CDR3 nucleotides read TGTGCCAGCTGTCGACAGGGTAGTGCACCCCTCCACTTT. This gives the protein CASCRQGSAPLHF. Complete variable domain (other parts from reference TRBV2 and TRBJ1-6): EPEVTQTPSHQVTQMGQEVILRCVPISNHLYFYWYRQILGQKVEFLVSFYNNEISEKSEIFDDQFSVERPDGSNFTLKIRSTKLEDSAMYFCASCRQGSAPLHFGNGTRLTVT.

CDR3 sequence: CASSNTGLSYEQYF. The DNA of the CDR3 is TGTGCCAGCAGCAACACAGGGCTCTCCTACGAGCAGTACTTC. The V and J genes are TRBV28 and TRBJ2-7; weak D call: TRBD1 (6 bases). This CDR3 has 14 residues. Germline-derived CDR1 and CDR2 are MDHEN and SYDVKM. V shed 6 bases and J shed 0 bases, with 12 bases lying between them. The entire variable domain, with the rest obtained from reference TRBV28 and TRBJ2-7, is as follows: DVKVTQSSRYLVKRTGEKVFLECVQDMDHENMFWYRQDPGLGLRLIYFSYDVKMKEKGDIPEGYSVSREKKERFSLILESASTNQTSMYLCASSNTGLSYEQYFGPGTRLTVT.